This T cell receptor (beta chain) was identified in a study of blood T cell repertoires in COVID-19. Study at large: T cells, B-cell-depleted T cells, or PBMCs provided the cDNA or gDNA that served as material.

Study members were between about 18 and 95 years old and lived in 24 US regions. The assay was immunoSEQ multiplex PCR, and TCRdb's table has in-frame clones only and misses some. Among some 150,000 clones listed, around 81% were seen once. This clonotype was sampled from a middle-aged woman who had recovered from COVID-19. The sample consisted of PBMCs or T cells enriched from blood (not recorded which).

CDR3 sequence (DNA): TGCGCCAGCAGCGGCGGGGACAGGCCCTACGAGCAGTACTTC. This sequence encodes CASSGGDRPYEQYF. V gene TRBV4-1 combines with J gene TRBJ2-7; 8 positions agree with TRBD1. J lost 2 bases, V lost 5 bases, and 5 bases had no gene match. Looked up from germline, CDR1 is MGHRA and CDR2 is YSYEKL. The CDR3 extends over 14 amino acids.